The 32 T cell receptor beta chains in this list originate from one sample, sequenced in a study of blood T cell repertoires in COVID-19. Method: immunoSEQ multiplex PCR; TCRdb's copy keeps in-frame clones and lacks some. The data show 300,000 to 450,000 clones, roughly 85% seen once. The specimen was peripheral blood. These receptors all stem from a woman aged 18-29 years with acute or convalescent COVID-19.

This CDR3 is CASSSDRGVGEQYF. The CDR3, as DNA: TGTGCCAGCAGCTCGGACAGGGGAGTGGGCGAGCAGTACTTC. The chain is built from TRBV5-6 and TRBJ2-7; 9 bases align to TRBD1. The CDR3 contains 14 residues. Germline V gene data show CDR1 as SGHDT and CDR2 as YYEEEE. V was pared by 3 bases and J by 6 bases, with 7 bases of the junction left unmatched.

J is TRBJ2-5 and V is TRBV18, with D unclear. CDR3 length: 15 amino acids. V shed 3 bases and J shed 2 bases, with 13 bases lying between them. Germline CDR1 KGHSH, CDR2 LQKENI. The CDR3, as DNA: TGTGCCAGCTCACCGACAAAGGCACTGCAAGAGACCCAGTACTTC. This translates into CASSPTKALQETQYF.

The chain joins TRBV5-1 to TRBJ1-1; tentatively, D is TRBD1 (5 bases). Germline V gene sequence: CDR1 SGHRS, CDR2 YFSETQ. Trimming removed 7 bases from V and 10 bases from J, with 17 bases in between. CDR3 length equals 12 residues. The CDR3 sequence: CASRRGEVGAFF. The CDR3 bases are TGCGCCAGCCGGCGGGGGGAAGTAGGAGCTTTCTTT. The whole variable domain, filled in from reference TRBV5-1 and TRBJ1-1, reads KAGVTQTPRYLIKTRGQQVTLSCSPISGHRSVSWYQQTPGQGLQFLFEYFSETQRNKGNFPGRFSGRQFSNSRSEMNVSTLELGDSALYLCASRRGEVGAFFGQGTRLTVV.

This chain links TRBV28 with TRBJ2-1; 8 nucleotides match TRBD1. The J segment lost 5 bases and the V segment lost 5 bases, leaving 14 bases of the junction unmatched. Per the germline V gene, CDR1 is MDHEN and CDR2 is SYDVKM. The CDR3 spans 17 residues. In nucleotides, the CDR3 is TGTGCCAGCAGTCCTCCTGGGTCAGGGGGCTTGAACAATGAGCAGTTCTTC. It is translated as CASSPPGSGGLNNEQFF.

This chain links TRBV27 with TRBJ2-2; TRBD2 matches at 8 bases. The germline V gene encodes CDR1 MNHEY and CDR2 SMNVEV (reference sequence). There are 14 residues in the CDR3. The junction had 4 bases not matched to a gene; V was cut back by 5 bases and J by 5 bases. The CDR3 loop reads CASSAGTRTGELFF. In nucleotides, the CDR3 is TGTGCCAGCAGTGCCGGGACTAGAACCGGGGAGCTGTTTTTT.

This clone was counted only a few times. This chain connects TRBV7-3 to TRBJ2-7, with 14 bases identical to TRBD2. Germline V gene lookup returns CDR1 SGHTA and CDR2 FQGTGA. The CDR3 spans 13 residues. The V segment lost 5 bases and the J segment 9 bases; nucleotides outside the gene matches: 3. As DNA, the CDR3 is TGTGCCAGCAGCGGGACTAGCGGGAGCCCGCAGTACTTC. Translating gives CASSGTSGSPQYF.

A single count supports this clone. The CDR3 loop reads CASSSQGNQYF. In DNA form, the CDR3 reads TGCGCCAGCAGCTCTCAGGGGAACCAGTACTTC. The rearrangement links TRBV5-1 to TRBJ2-5; possibly TRBD1 for D (6 bases). Germline CDR1 and CDR2: SGHRS and YFSETQ. Trimming took 3 bases from V and 10 from J, leaving 10 bases between them. The CDR3 consists of 11 residues.

This clone has more than one count but fewer than ten. The chain is built from TRBV5-1 and TRBJ1-4; the D gene is possibly TRBD1 (6 bases). Trimming pared 3 bases from V and 6 bases from J, leaving 12 bases between. This CDR3 is built from 14 residues. Germline V gene sequence: CDR1 SGHRS, CDR2 YFSETQ. This chain's CDR3 is CASSWTAGDEKLFF. CDR3 nucleotides: TGCGCCAGCAGCTGGACAGCTGGCGATGAAAAACTGTTTTTT.

This chain links TRBV28 with TRBJ1-3, with a weak D call TRBD1 (5 bases). V dropped 6 bases and J dropped 0 bases, with 21 bases sitting between them. This CDR3 is 18 amino acids long. Germline V gene lookup returns CDR1 MDHEN and CDR2 SYDVKM. The CDR3 DNA reads TGTGCCAGCAGCTATGGGGGGGGGTACGTAAACTCTGGAAACACCATATATTTT. This translates into CASSYGGGYVNSGNTIYF.

This clone was recorded a few times. The chain uses TRBV7-2 and TRBJ1-1; TRBD1 is a possible D gene (5 bases). There are 15 residues in the CDR3. The V and J ends lost 3 bases and 0 bases respectively, with 11 bases between them. CDR1 and CDR2 (germline): SGHTA, FQGNSA. This chain's CDR3 is CASSFRATMNTEAFF. CDR3 nucleotides: TGTGCCAGCAGCTTCAGGGCTACCATGAACACTGAAGCTTTCTTT.

V and J are TRBV19 and TRBJ1-1; the match to TRBD1 covers 9 bases. Trimming took 5 bases from V and 4 from J; bases not matched to a gene: 5. Per germline, CDR1 LNHDA and CDR2 SQIVND (reference sequence). The CDR3 spans 14 residues. CDR3 nucleotide sequence: TGTGCCAGTAGTTCGGGACAGGGAGGCACTGAAGCTTTCTTT. It translates to CASSSGQGGTEAFF.

The chain couples TRBV28 to TRBJ2-2; D gene ambiguous. Germline lookup yields CDR1 MDHEN and CDR2 SYDVKM. The germline V and J ends were trimmed by 3 bases and 9 bases, with 5 bases remaining between them. The length of the CDR3 is 11 residues. The CDR3 region has the DNA TGTGCCAGCAGTTTTTCTAGGGAGCTGTTTTTT. It is translated as CASSFSRELFF.

This clone was counted once. V usage is TRBV10-3 and J usage is TRBJ2-3, with 7 nucleotides matching TRBD1. The CDR3 has 16 amino acids. Germline CDR1 is ENHRY and CDR2 is SYGVKD. Trimming took 3 bases from V and 7 from J; bases not matched to a gene: 13. The CDR3 region has the DNA TGTGCCATCAGTGACTCTGGTCCGGGACAGAAAAATACGCAGTATTTT. This codes for CAISDSGPGQKNTQYF.

CDR3 protein: CATSGPRASGRTYNEQFF. Written as DNA, the CDR3 is TGTGCCACCAGTGGACCTCGGGCCAGCGGGAGGACCTACAATGAGCAGTTCTTC. V gene TRBV24-1 combines with J gene TRBJ2-1, with 9 bases that match TRBD2. The J segment lost 2 bases and the V segment lost 5 bases, leaving 12 bases of the junction unmatched. CDR3 length equals 18 residues. Germline loops: CDR1 KGHDR, CDR2 SFDVKD.

A word on this clone: Other nucleotide sequences in the sample specify the same CDR3. This chain uses TRBV5-1 with TRBJ1-2, with D perhaps matching TRBD1 (6 bases). V dropped 0 bases and J dropped 2 bases, with 8 bases sitting between them. The CDR3 contains 14 residues. Germline V gives CDR1 SGHRS, CDR2 YFSETQ. The CDR3 DNA reads TGCGCCAGCAGCTTGGATAGGGGGAACTATGGCTACACCTTC. Translation gives CASSLDRGNYGYTF.

The chain combines TRBV30 with TRBJ1-1; TRBD1 is a possible D gene (6 bases). The CDR3 runs 12 residues. Trimming removed 1 base at V and 7 bases at J, with 10 bases between. In germline, CDR1 is GTSNPN, CDR2 SVGIG (reference sequence). CDR3 amino acids: CAWSGGGGEAFF. DNA for the CDR3: TGTGCCTGGAGTGGGGGAGGGGGTGAAGCTTTCTTT.

DNA of the CDR3: TGTGCCAGCAGTTCCGGGGGGCAGATTATGAACACTGAAGCTTTCTTT. Translated, it gives CASSSGGQIMNTEAFF. This rearrangement joins TRBV6-5 to TRBJ1-1, with a tentative D call TRBD1 (6 bases). Trimming pared 4 bases from V and 0 bases from J, leaving 15 bases between. CDR1 and CDR2 from the germline V gene are MNHEY and SVGAGI. This CDR3 is 16 amino acids long.

The V gene is TRBV7-8, the J gene TRBJ2-7, with D perhaps TRBD1 (5 bases). CDR1 SGHVS and CDR2 FQNEAQ come from the germline V gene. The CDR3 loop spans 14 amino acids. Trimming cost V 5 bases and J 4 bases, with 15 bases left between them. This CDR3 reads CASSIYDSTYEQYF. The CDR3 DNA is TGTGCCAGCAGCATCTATGACAGTACGTACGAGCAGTACTTC.

The chain recombines TRBV5-4 with TRBJ1-6; no definite D call. Per germline, CDR1 SGHNT and CDR2 YYREEE (reference sequence). This CDR3 has 12 residues. Trimming removed 0 bases at V and 9 bases at J, with 4 bases between. The CDR3 DNA follows: TGTGCCAGCAGCTTGGATAGTTCACCCCTCCACTTT. Translation gives CASSLDSSPLHF. Looking up the rest from reference TRBV5-4 and TRBJ1-6 gives the full variable domain: ETGVTQSPTHLIKTRGQQVTLRCSSQSGHNTVSWYQQALGQGPQFIFQYYREEENGRGNFPPRFSGLQFPNYSSELNVNALELDDSALYLCASSLDSSPLHFGNGTRLTVT.

The V call is TRBV9, the J call TRBJ1-2, with a possible D match to TRBD1 (5 bases). V was trimmed by 0 bases and J by 11 bases, leaving 11 bases between them. Germline V lookup: CDR1 SGDLS, CDR2 YYNGEE. The CDR3 spans 12 residues. CDR3 protein: CASSVGDFSYTF. The CDR3 DNA sequence: TGTGCCAGCAGCGTAGGGGACTTTTCTTACACCTTC.

This chain uses TRBV7-9 with TRBJ1-2; TRBD1 matches 9 bases. V lost 6 bases to trimming and J lost 10 bases; unmatched junction nucleotides: 9. CDR1 and CDR2 from the germline V gene are SEHNR and FQNEAQ (reference sequence). The CDR3 totals 13 residues. CDR3 coding DNA: TGTGCCAGCAGATCGGGACAGGGTCCCCTCTACACCTTC. The encoded protein is CASRSGQGPLYTF. Using reference TRBV7-9 and TRBJ1-2 for the parts outside the CDR3, the full variable domain is DTGVSQNPRHKITKRGQNVTFRCDPISEHNRLYWYRQTLGQGPEFLTYFQNEAQLEKSRLLSDRFSAERPKGSFSTLEIQRTEQGDSAMYLCASRSGQGPLYTFGSGTRLTVV.

This clone was counted only a few times. The V gene is TRBV7-9, the J gene TRBJ1-1; D unclear. The CDR3 spans 14 residues. V was trimmed by 2 bases and J by 0 bases, leaving 7 bases between them. Germline CDR1 reads SEHNR; CDR2 reads FQNEAQ (reference sequence). The CDR3 nucleotides read TGTGCCAGCAGCTTACAGTACATGAACACTGAAGCTTTCTTT. Its translation: CASSLQYMNTEAFF.

J is TRBJ1-1 and V is TRBV12-5; the D gene is possibly TRBD1 (5 bases). With 7 bases removed from V and 1 base from J, the gap between germline ends came to 13 bases. The CDR3 runs 14 residues. Germline V CDR1 and CDR2: LGHNT, FRNRAP. The CDR3 DNA reads as TGTGCTAGTGACCTAGGGGCGACGAACACTGAAGCTTTCTTT. It translates to CASDLGATNTEAFF.

This chain joins TRBV19 and TRBJ1-5; D is ambiguous. V lost 1 base, J lost 2 bases, and 27 bases lay in between. The CDR3 loop spans 21 amino acids. Germline-derived CDR1 and CDR2 are LNHDA and SQIVND (reference sequence). This CDR3 is CASSIGRAGDFHSRGNQPQHF. CDR3 nucleotides: TGTGCCAGTAGTATAGGAAGGGCGGGCGACTTCCACTCACGAGGCAATCAGCCCCAGCATTTT. Variable domain in full (rest from reference TRBV19 and TRBJ1-5): DGGITQSPKYLFRKEGQNVTLSCEQNLNHDAMYWYRQDPGQGLRLIYYSQIVNDFQKGDIAEGYSVSREKKESFPLTVTSAQKNPTAFYLCASSIGRAGDFHSRGNQPQHFGDGTRLSIL.

A few counts support this clone. The V and J genes are TRBV18 and TRBJ2-2; weak D call: TRBD1 (5 bases). Trimming left V 2 bases short and J 0 bases short, with 13 bases between. The germline CDR1 and CDR2 sequences are KGHSH and LQKENI. The CDR3 sequence is 17 residues long. CDR3 sequence: CASSPFGSGPNTGELFF. The CDR3 DNA sequence: TGTGCCAGCTCACCATTCGGATCAGGGCCGAACACCGGGGAGCTGTTTTTT.

The genes are TRBV11-2 and TRBJ2-3, with a possible D match to TRBD2 (6 bases). The CDR3 length is 16 residues. Germline CDR1 SGHAT, CDR2 FQNNGV. Trimming took 1 base from V and 0 from J, leaving 11 bases between them. The CDR3 DNA reads TGTGCCAGCAGCTTAGGGGGGGATCCTAGCACAGATACGCAGTATTTT. Its protein product is CASSLGGDPSTDTQYF.

In its sample, this clone was seen a few times. DNA of the CDR3: TGTGCCAGCAGTCCCATCCCCACTAGCGGGAGAGACAATGAGCAGTTCTTC. Protein product: CASSPIPTSGRDNEQFF. The chain recombines TRBV28 with TRBJ2-1, with 11 bases that match TRBD2. J gave up 5 bases and V 5 bases, and 11 bases lay outside the gene matches. The V gene's germline CDR1 is MDHEN and CDR2 SYDVKM. This CDR3 comprises 17 residues.

A few counts support this clone. The CDR3 protein is CASSYYAEGNTEAFF. DNA for the CDR3: TGTGCCAGCAGTTATTACGCAGAGGGGAACACTGAAGCTTTCTTT. The chain joins TRBV6-5 to TRBJ1-1; D unclear. There are 15 residues in the CDR3. Germline CDR1 MNHEY, CDR2 SVGAGI. Trimming cost V 3 bases and J 1 base, with 12 bases left between them.

The J gene is TRBJ1-5, the V gene TRBV19, with 11 positions matching TRBD1. Germline V gene lookup returns CDR1 LNHDA and CDR2 SQIVND (reference sequence). After removal of 6 bases from V and 6 bases from J, the junction contained 4 bases not matched to a gene. The CDR3 contains 14 residues. The CDR3 spells CASSSGTGGQPQHF. CDR3 nucleotides: TGTGCCAGTAGCTCAGGGACAGGGGGTCAGCCCCAGCATTTT.

The rearrangement uses TRBV27 and TRBJ2-3, with TRBD2 matching over 7 bases. Germline lookup yields CDR1 MNHEY and CDR2 SMNVEV (reference sequence). The CDR3 runs to 15 residues. With 3 bases clipped from V and 0 bases from J, the junction kept 3 bases outside the gene matches. The CDR3 region is CASSLGGLSTDTQYF. Written as DNA, the CDR3 is TGTGCCAGCAGTTTGGGGGGGTTAAGCACAGATACGCAGTATTTT.

The chain employs TRBV6-5 and TRBJ2-7; possible D gene TRBD2, 6 bases. Between the trimmed V and J ends, which lost 4 bases and 3 bases, there was a span of 10 bases. This CDR3 is 13 amino acids long. Germline loops: CDR1 MNHEY, CDR2 SVGAGI. CDR3: CASSSHGGYEQYF. CDR3 nucleotides: TGTGCCAGCAGTTCTCACGGGGGCTACGAGCAGTACTTC.

V and J are TRBV6-5 and TRBJ1-5, with 7 bases identical to TRBD1. This CDR3 region has 14 residues. V shed 8 bases and J 0 bases; nucleotides not matched to a gene: 4. Germline V lookup: CDR1 MNHEY, CDR2 SVGAGI. CDR3 amino acids: CASRDRASNQPQHF. In DNA, the CDR3 is TGTGCCAGCCGAGACAGGGCTAGCAATCAGCCCCAGCATTTT.